This T cell receptor (beta chain) was identified during a study of blood T cell repertoires in COVID-19. Study background: COVID-19 samples collected from the United States, Italy and Spain covered acute and convalescent phases. PBMCs, B-cell-depleted T cells, or T cells were the source of the cDNA or gDNA that made up the material.

As originally analysed: Amplifying reference gene primers gave estimates of nucleated cell counts. Libraries were prepared by immunoSEQ multiplex PCR; TCRdb keeps only in-frame clonotypes and omits some of them. Clone size and the V and J calls come from that table; the DNA yielded D and trimming. The profile shows about 220,000 clones, about four fifths of them singletons. The CDR3 extends over 15 amino acids. The ends lost 3 bases at V and 3 bases at J; junction bases unmatched: 2. The germline gives CDR1 MDHEN, CDR2 SYDVKM. Details on this clone: Distinct nucleotide sequences in the sample also encode this CDR3.

This sequence was found in a woman aged 80 or older with acute or convalescent COVID-19. J is TRBJ2-6 and V is TRBV28, with TRBD2 matching over 7 bases. Sequenced input: peripheral blood. The CDR3 loop reads CASSLGGSGANVLTF. The CDR3 region has the DNA TGTGCCAGCAGTTTGGGAGGGAGTGGGGCCAACGTCCTGACTTTC.